This paragraph covers one T cell receptor beta chain sequence. These data originate in a study of OX40 agonist ivuxolimab in advanced cancers. Study information: Hepatocellular carcinoma, melanoma, renal cell or head and neck cancer affected the dose-escalation patients.

Germline CDR1 is SGDLS and CDR2 is YYNGEE. The V gene lost 4 bases and the J gene lost 0 bases, with 9 bases spanning the gap. The CDR3 runs 14 residues. Sequenced by immunoSEQ multiplex PCR; TCRdb stores in-frame clones only, minus some. The sample has around 67,000 clones; about 80% are singletons. V and J are TRBV9 and TRBJ2-3; the D gene is possibly TRBD2 (5 bases). The sample was CD4+ or CD8+ T cells sorted from blood, taken in a trial of the OX40 agonist ivuxolimab. The sequence was collected from an adult with an advanced solid tumor such as melanoma, head and neck, liver or kidney cancer. CDR3 sequence (DNA): TGTGCCAGCAGCCAACTAGGGAGCACAGATACGCAGTATTTT. It yields the protein CASSQLGSTDTQYF.